Following are 30 T cell receptor beta chains from one sample sequenced in a study of blood T cells in healthy people across ages. Together with a sample-barcoded 5' primer, a J-beta primer mix was included in a second PCR lasting 7 to 11 cycles. TCRdb used MiXCR to reprocess the 5' RACE reads, holding one entry per CDR3 protein. The sample includes 780,000 or so distinct CDR3 sequences, roughly three fifths of them seen just once. Input material: blood. The receptors were sampled from a middle-aged man in good health.

The chain is built from TRBV2 and TRBJ2-7; weak D call: TRBD1 (6 bases). CDR1 and CDR2 from the germline V gene are SNHLY and FYNNEI. V lost 2 bases and J lost 5, with 13 bases in between. The CDR3 runs to 14 residues. The CDR3 nucleotides are TGTGCCAGCAGTGAACAGGGGATGAGCCACGAGCAGTACTTC. The encoded protein is CASSEQGMSHEQYF.

The chain couples TRBV7-9 to TRBJ2-5; 11 positions agree with TRBD2. CDR3 length equals 16 residues. Germline V gene lookup returns CDR1 SEHNR and CDR2 FQNEAQ (reference sequence). J was trimmed by 11 bases and V by 4 bases; bases with no gene match: 15. Here the CDR3 DNA reads TGTGCCAGCAGCTCCGATCGACTAGCGGGGACTAGCAAGCAGTACTTC. Amino acid sequence: CASSSDRLAGTSKQYF.

The chain carries TRBV12-3 or TRBV12-4 and TRBJ2-1; TRBD2 matches at 10 bases. With V trimmed by 1 base and J by 3 bases, 15 bases remained unmatched. This CDR3 region has 20 residues. The CDR3 sequence is CASSLGALISGLADYNEQFF. CDR3 sequence (DNA): TGTGCCAGCAGTTTAGGGGCGCTCATCAGTGGACTAGCGGACTACAATGAGCAGTTCTTC.

The chain combines TRBV6-2 or TRBV6-3 with TRBJ2-7; possible D gene TRBD1, 5 bases. The CDR3 is 14 amino acids. Germline V gene data show CDR1 as MNHEY and CDR2 as SVGEGT. Trimming removed 2 bases from V and 2 bases from J, with 10 bases in between. The CDR3 reads CASSYEGVAYEQYF. Written as DNA, the CDR3 is TGTGCCAGCAGTTACGAAGGGGTCGCCTACGAGCAGTACTTC.

This clonotype was seen only once. The V gene is TRBV6-5, the J gene TRBJ2-1; TRBD1 aligns across 7 bases. The CDR3 length is 13 residues. Germline trimming cut 2 bases from V and 5 bases from J; bases unmatched to any gene: 0. CDR1 and CDR2 from the germline V gene are MNHEY and SVGAGI. The CDR3 sequence: CASSYTGDNEQFF. The CDR3 DNA reads as TGTGCCAGCAGTTACACAGGGGACAATGAGCAGTTCTTC.

The gene calls are TRBV4-3 and TRBJ2-7; 13 bases map to TRBD2. V lost 4 bases and J lost 7; bases outside the gene matches: 16. Germline-derived CDR1 and CDR2 are LGHNA and YSLEER. The CDR3 covers 18 residues. The CDR3 DNA follows: TGCGCCAGCAGCCCCGGACAAGGTGGACTAGCGGGAGTGAGGGAGCAGTACTTC. Translation gives CASSPGQGGLAGVREQYF.

V gene TRBV2 combines with J gene TRBJ1-2; 7 bases fit TRBD1. CDR3 length: 14 residues. With 4 bases clipped from V and 7 bases from J, the junction kept 9 bases outside the gene matches. Germline assignment: CDR1 SNHLY and CDR2 FYNNEI. The CDR3 bases are TGTGCCAGCAGTGGGATGGCCTCAGGGGGTGGCTACACCTTC. Encoded protein: CASSGMASGGGYTF. Using reference TRBV2 and TRBJ1-2 for the parts outside the CDR3, the full variable domain is EPEVTQTPSHQVTQMGQEVILRCVPISNHLYFYWYRQILGQKVEFLVSFYNNEISEKSEIFDDQFSVERPDGSNFTLKIRSTKLEDSAMYFCASSGMASGGGYTFGSGTRLTVV.

J is TRBJ2-2 and V is TRBV14, with D tentatively TRBD2 (5 bases). The length of the CDR3 is 15 residues. Germline CDR1 and CDR2: SGHDN and FVKESK. V gave up 1 base and J gave up 4 bases, with 10 bases separating them. This chain's CDR3 is CASSQAGFGTGELFF. The CDR3 DNA reads as TGTGCCAGCAGCCAAGCGGGATTCGGCACCGGGGAGCTGTTTTTT.

The gene calls are TRBV6-1 and TRBJ2-1, with TRBD2 as a possible D gene (6 bases). The CDR3 spans 15 residues. Between the trimmed V and J ends, which lost 0 bases and 6 bases, there was a span of 12 bases. Looked up from germline, CDR1 is MNHNS and CDR2 is SASEGT. CDR3 nucleotides: TGTGCCAGCAGTGAAGCGCCTACTAGCTTCAATGAGCAGTTCTTC. It encodes CASSEAPTSFNEQFF.

The J gene is TRBJ2-3, the V gene TRBV20-1; D is undetermined. Trimming took 1 base from V and 0 from J, leaving 11 bases between them. The germline gives CDR1 DFQATT, CDR2 SNEGSKA (reference sequence). The CDR3 spans 15 residues. CDR3 nucleotides: TGCAGTGCTAGAGGACGTCGGACGAGCACAGATACGCAGTATTTT. It encodes CSARGRRTSTDTQYF.

V is TRBV7-2 and J is TRBJ2-5; 12 bases match TRBD2. This CDR3 region has 16 residues. V shed 5 bases and J 5 bases; nucleotides not matched to a gene: 9. From germline, CDR1 is SGHTA and CDR2 FQGNSA. The CDR3 DNA reads TGTGCCAGCAGCCCGCGACTAGCGGGAGTCTGGGAGACCCAGTACTTC. Translation: CASSPRLAGVWETQYF.

This clonotype has just one count. The CDR3 nucleotides are TGTGCCAGCAGCGTAGGGACAGGAGATAAAGAGACCCAGTACTTC. Amino acid sequence: CASSVGTGDKETQYF. The chain employs TRBV9 and TRBJ2-5, with 7 bases fitting TRBD1. The junction had 5 bases not matched to a gene; V was cut back by 0 bases and J by 3 bases. The length of the CDR3 is 15 residues. Germline CDR1 SGDLS, CDR2 YYNGEE.

There are a few counts of this clonotype. CDR3 nucleotide sequence: TGTGCCAGCAGCAGGACAGACGATGGCTACACCTTC. It codes for CASSRTDDGYTF. This chain links TRBV3-1 with TRBJ1-2; a possible D gene is TRBD1 (6 bases). Germline CDR1 and CDR2: LGHDT and YNNKEL (reference sequence). V lost 5 bases to trimming and J lost 6 bases, with 10 bases between them. The CDR3 runs 12 residues.

The chain combines TRBV7-6 with TRBJ2-3; TRBD2 might be the D (6 bases). The CDR3 is made up of 15 amino acids. V gave up 3 bases and J gave up 2 bases, with 12 bases separating them. Germline CDR1 reads SGHVS; CDR2 reads FNYEAQ. The DNA for the CDR3 is TGTGCCAGCAGCTTGGGACTCGGGTACACAGATACGCAGTATTTT. Translating it yields CASSLGLGYTDTQYF.

This clonotype came up many times. The V call is TRBV5-1, the J call TRBJ2-1, with 8 bases aligning to TRBD2. Germline V gives CDR1 SGHRS, CDR2 YFSETQ. The CDR3 runs 15 residues. The V gene end was trimmed by 0 bases and the J gene end by 5 bases; junction bases not matched to a gene: 4. This CDR3 is CASSLEAGAHNEQFF. CDR3 DNA: TGCGCCAGCAGCTTGGAAGCGGGGGCCCACAATGAGCAGTTCTTC.

The chain has TRBV7-6 and TRBJ2-7; TRBD2 agrees at 10 bases. The trim removed 2 bases at V and 0 bases at J, leaving 4 bases unmatched. The length of the CDR3 is 16 residues. CDR1 SGHVS and CDR2 FNYEAQ come from the germline V gene. CDR3 protein: CASSLKSGGASYEQYF. In DNA, the CDR3 is TGTGCCAGCAGCTTAAAGAGCGGGGGGGCCTCCTACGAGCAGTACTTC.

V and J are TRBV20-1 and TRBJ2-5; 8 bases are shared with TRBD1. J gave up 5 bases and V 4 bases, and 18 bases lay outside the gene matches. This CDR3 contains 17 residues. CDR1 and CDR2 (germline): DFQATT, SNEGSKA (reference sequence). CDR3 DNA sequence: TGCAGTGCTACTGCCCTATGGACAGGGAGAAAGGGGGAGACCCAGTACTTC. As protein: CSATALWTGRKGETQYF.

The V call is TRBV5-5, the J call TRBJ2-4; no definite D call. The V end was cut by 0 bases, the J end by 7 bases, with 11 bases between. The germline gives CDR1 SGHKS, CDR2 YYEKEE (reference sequence). The CDR3 loop spans 14 amino acids. The CDR3 reads CASSLDSTLNIQYF. CDR3 sequence (DNA): TGTGCCAGCAGCTTGGACAGCACGTTGAACATTCAGTACTTC.

The V gene is TRBV28, the J gene TRBJ1-1, with a possible D match to TRBD1 (5 bases). V was cut by 6 bases and J by 3 bases, with 20 bases left in between. This CDR3 is built from 16 residues. Germline V gives CDR1 MDHEN, CDR2 SYDVKM. The CDR3 DNA sequence: TGTGCCAGCAGCTTCACTAGTGGGGCGTCGGACACTGAAGCTTTCTTT. As protein: CASSFTSGASDTEAFF.

The chain carries TRBV11-2 and TRBJ1-1; D might be TRBD1 (5 bases). Germline V CDR1 and CDR2: SGHAT, FQNNGV. CDR3 length equals 17 residues. Trimming took off 5 bases at V and 0 bases at J, with 19 bases between the two ends. CDR3 sequence: CASSRTPGQSMNTEAFF. CDR3 nucleotide sequence: TGTGCCAGCAGCCGTACCCCCGGACAATCTATGAACACTGAAGCTTTCTTT.

The genes are TRBV2 and TRBJ2-6; D call uncertain. V was shortened by 2 bases and J by 0 bases, with 5 bases between the two germline ends. The CDR3 loop spans 15 amino acids. CDR1 SNHLY and CDR2 FYNNEI come from the germline V gene. CDR3 bases: TGTGCCAGCAGTGAAAGCAGCTCTGGGGCCAACGTCCTGACTTTC. Its translation: CASSESSSGANVLTF.

The J gene is TRBJ2-7, the V gene TRBV5-6; D is undetermined. V was trimmed by 3 bases and J by 0 bases, leaving 10 bases between them. Germline assignment: CDR1 SGHDT and CDR2 YYEEEE. The CDR3 contains 14 residues. CDR3: CASSYPDSSYEQYF. The CDR3, as DNA: TGTGCCAGCAGCTATCCAGACTCCTCCTACGAGCAGTACTTC.

V and J are TRBV28 and TRBJ2-7; D is unresolved. V lost 5 bases and J lost 5, with 10 bases in between. Germline V gene data show CDR1 as MDHEN and CDR2 as SYDVKM. The CDR3 sequence is 12 residues long. The CDR3 sequence: CASSHLRDEQYF. CDR3 nucleotides: TGTGCCAGCAGTCACCTTCGGGACGAGCAGTACTTC. The full variable domain, rest sourced from reference TRBV28 and TRBJ2-7, is DVKVTQSSRYLVKRTGEKVFLECVQDMDHENMFWYRQDPGLGLRLIYFSYDVKMKEKGDIPEGYSVSREKKERFSLILESASTNQTSMYLCASSHLRDEQYFGPGTRLTVT.

A few counts support this clonotype. This chain connects TRBV7-2 to TRBJ2-7, with 11 bases aligning to TRBD2. Looked up from germline, CDR1 is SGHTA and CDR2 is FQGNSA. This CDR3 region has 14 residues. Trimming at V came to 5 bases and at J to 3 bases, leaving 3 bases not matched to a gene. CDR3 coding DNA: TGTGCCAGCAGCCAGGGACTAGCGGTCTACGAGCAGTACTTC. This translates into CASSQGLAVYEQYF. Full variable domain (remainder filled in from reference TRBV7-2 and TRBJ2-7): GAGVSQSPSNKVTEKGKDVELRCDPISGHTALYWYRQSLGQGLEFLIYFQGNSAPDKSGLPSDRFSAERTGGSVSTLTIQRTQQEDSAVYLCASSQGLAVYEQYFGPGTRLTVT.

The chain couples TRBV28 to TRBJ1-2; TRBD1 aligns across 8 bases. The CDR3 extends over 15 amino acids. V lost 6 bases and J lost 6; bases outside the gene matches: 12. CDR1 and CDR2 from the germline V gene are MDHEN and SYDVKM. The DNA of the CDR3 is TGTGCCAGCAGCAGGACGGACAGGGTCTTCGATGGCTACACCTTC. This sequence encodes CASSRTDRVFDGYTF.

This clonotype has just one count. This sequence joins TRBV20-1 and TRBJ1-6, with D perhaps matching TRBD1 (6 bases). This CDR3 is 13 amino acids long. Germline assignment: CDR1 DFQATT and CDR2 SNEGSKA (reference sequence). The V gene lost 5 bases and the J gene lost 7 bases, with 12 bases spanning the gap. The DNA of the CDR3 is TGCAGTGCTTACCGGGACATCAATTCACCCCTCCACTTT. Encoded protein: CSAYRDINSPLHF.

The J gene is TRBJ1-4, the V gene TRBV5-1, with TRBD1 as a possible D gene (5 bases). The germline V and J ends were trimmed by 4 bases and 5 bases, with 12 bases remaining between them. Germline V gene data show CDR1 as SGHRS and CDR2 as YFSETQ. CDR3 length: 14 amino acids. The DNA of the CDR3 is TGCGCCAGCAGCCCCCTGGGGGAGAATGAAAAACTGTTTTTT. It is translated as CASSPLGENEKLFF.

This chain joins TRBV2 and TRBJ1-2; unclear D gene. The CDR3 totals 12 residues. The germline V and J ends were trimmed by 7 bases and 4 bases, with 10 bases remaining between them. Per germline, CDR1 SNHLY and CDR2 FYNNEI. The CDR3 region has the DNA TGTGCCAGCATAGACAACTTCTATGGCTACACCTTC. Its protein product is CASIDNFYGYTF.

The chain employs TRBV10-3 and TRBJ2-1, with 12 bases matching TRBD2. The V segment lost 3 bases and the J segment 6 bases; nucleotides outside the gene matches: 3. The CDR3 contains 15 residues. The V gene's germline CDR1 is ENHRY and CDR2 SYGVKD. This CDR3 reads CAISDTSGRPNEQFF. CDR3 coding DNA: TGTGCCATCAGTGACACTAGCGGGAGGCCCAATGAGCAGTTCTTC.

V gene TRBV2 combines with J gene TRBJ2-3, with D unresolved. Germline V gene sequence: CDR1 SNHLY, CDR2 FYNNEI. There are 14 residues in the CDR3. The V and J ends lost 2 bases and 2 bases respectively, with 8 bases between them. CDR3 loop: CASSERVLTDTQYF. DNA of the CDR3: TGTGCCAGCAGTGAACGGGTACTCACAGATACGCAGTATTTT.